One and the same sample provided the 21 T cell receptor beta chains below, sequenced in a study of CD8 T cells in ankylosing spondylitis. Study findings and constraints: One TCR beta motif, made up of about 8 highly homologous variants, appeared characteristic of ankylosing spondylitis blood.

TCRdb re-called the 5' RACE reads through MiXCR, storing one row per CDR3 protein. Here the sample spans a few hundred thousand distinct CDR3 sequences, about a fifth being singletons. These receptors' targets are unknown. Material for sequencing was blood, either unsorted or a sorted T cell fraction (not recorded which). Receptors originate from a male donor with ankylosing spondylitis.

This clonotype showed up just a few times. The chain is built from TRBV11-2 and TRBJ1-1; the match to TRBD1 covers 8 bases. The V and J ends lost 1 base and 4 bases, in that order; junction bases with no gene match: 11. The CDR3 sequence is 17 residues long. CDR1 and CDR2 (germline): SGHAT, FQNNGV. In nucleotides, the CDR3 is TGTGCCAGCAGCTTAGGAGGACAGGGTATTTTCGGCACTGAAGCTTTCTTT. Its translation is CASSLGGQGIFGTEAFF.

This clonotype was counted ten times or more. This chain connects TRBV15 to TRBJ2-5; 11 positions agree with TRBD2. This CDR3 has 19 residues. Germline CDR1 is LNHNV and CDR2 is YYDKDF (reference sequence). V was pared by 0 bases and J by 3 bases, with 12 bases of the junction left unmatched. In DNA form, the CDR3 reads TGTGCCACCAGCAGAGACCCCGGGGGACTAGCGGTGGGGGAAGAGACCCAGTACTTC. Protein sequence: CATSRDPGGLAVGEETQYF.

The chain employs TRBV20-1 and TRBJ1-1, with TRBD1 identical over 7 bases. Germline V gene data show CDR1 as DFQATT and CDR2 as SNEGSKA (reference sequence). With V trimmed by 5 bases and J by 8 bases, 8 bases remained unmatched. This CDR3 comprises 12 residues. CDR3 bases: TGCAGTGCTCCCGGAGAGGGGGCAGAAGCTTTCTTT. Translation: CSAPGEGAEAFF.

The chain joins TRBV5-1 to TRBJ2-7; possibly TRBD1 for D (7 bases). Trimming removed 4 bases at V and 3 bases at J, with 17 bases between. Germline lookup yields CDR1 SGHRS and CDR2 YFSETQ. The CDR3 is 15 residues long. The CDR3, as DNA: TGCGCCAGCAGCCGTGGCGGGACAGAAGTCTACGAGCAGTACTTC. Protein: CASSRGGTEVYEQYF.

The chain is built from TRBV7-2 and TRBJ2-7; D uncertain. Germline CDR1 reads SGHTA; CDR2 reads FQGNSA. The CDR3 consists of 14 residues. The ends were cut back, 1 base at V and 5 bases at J, with 12 bases in the middle. The CDR3, as DNA: TGTGCCAGCAGCTTAGTTGTAGGGTTTGACGAGCAGTACTTC. This codes for CASSLVVGFDEQYF.

The chain links TRBV6-4 to TRBJ2-2; 7 nucleotides match TRBD2. V shed 0 bases, J shed 1 base, and the junction held 2 bases outside the gene matches. In germline, CDR1 is MRHNA, CDR2 SNTAGT. The CDR3 is 16 residues long. CDR3 in DNA: TGTGCCAGCAGTGACTCGGGAGGGCGGAACACCGGGGAGCTGTTTTTT. This gives the protein CASSDSGGRNTGELFF.

The chain uses TRBV12-3 or TRBV12-4 and TRBJ2-7, with 10 bases lining up with TRBD2. The CDR3 has 20 residues. The junction had 20 bases not matched to a gene; V was cut back by 3 bases and J by 3 bases. The CDR3 DNA reads TGTGCCAGCAGTTTGGTCCTCTCCCAATTAGCGGGAGGCATTAACTACGAGCAGTACTTC. Residues: CASSLVLSQLAGGINYEQYF.

CDR3 DNA sequence: TGTGCCAGCTCACCGGGACTAGCGGGAGACACCGGGGAGCTGTTTTTT. It translates to CASSPGLAGDTGELFF. This chain joins TRBV18 and TRBJ2-2; TRBD2 aligns across 14 bases. CDR1 is KGHSH and CDR2 is LQKENI in the germline V gene. The CDR3 contains 16 residues. The ends lost 3 bases at V and 3 bases at J; junction bases unmatched: 0.

The rearrangement joins TRBV7-7 to TRBJ2-5; D is perhaps TRBD2 (6 bases). Germline CDR1 is SSHAT and CDR2 is FNYEAQ (reference sequence). The CDR3 consists of 13 residues. V was clipped by 3 bases and J by 7 bases, with 12 bases between them. In nucleotides, the CDR3 is TGTGCCAGCAGCTTGACGGGAGACGGGACCCAGTACTTC. It yields the protein CASSLTGDGTQYF.

The chain is built from TRBV20-1 and TRBJ1-5; D is possibly TRBD1 (6 bases). V lost 1 base and J 2 bases, leaving 12 bases between the germline ends. Germline assignment: CDR1 DFQATT and CDR2 SNEGSKA (reference sequence). The CDR3 covers 15 residues. The CDR3 sequence: CSARASGGGNQPQHF. The DNA for the CDR3 is TGCAGTGCTAGAGCCTCGGGGGGCGGCAATCAGCCCCAGCATTTT.

This clonotype came up a few times. The CDR3 here is CASSPTRAGTDTQYF. CDR3 nucleotides: TGTGCCAGCAGCCCGACCCGGGCGGGCACAGATACGCAGTATTTT. J is TRBJ2-3 and V is TRBV6-1; D is unclear. Trimming removed 6 bases at V and 1 base at J, with 14 bases between. Looked up from germline, CDR1 is MNHNS and CDR2 is SASEGT. The CDR3 is made up of 15 amino acids.

The genes are TRBV5-1 and TRBJ2-1, with 11 bases identical to TRBD2. This CDR3 contains 15 residues. V gave up 2 bases and J gave up 7 bases; unmatched junction bases: 5. Germline values: CDR1 SGHRS, CDR2 YFSETQ. The CDR3 region is CASSLLAGESNEQFF. DNA for the CDR3: TGCGCCAGCAGCTTACTAGCGGGAGAGTCGAATGAGCAGTTCTTC.

This clonotype was picked up a small number of times. CDR3 DNA sequence: TGCAGTGCCCGACAGGGGCCTCCAGATACGCAGTATTTT. Translating it yields CSARQGPPDTQYF. The chain links TRBV20-1 to TRBJ2-3, with 8 bases aligning to TRBD1. V lost 6 bases, J lost 4 bases, and 6 bases stayed unmatched. The CDR3 is 13 residues long. CDR1 and CDR2 from the germline V gene are DFQATT and SNEGSKA (reference sequence).

The table lists this clonotype with a few counts. V is TRBV12-3 or TRBV12-4 and J is TRBJ1-1; D unresolved. This CDR3 has 14 amino acids. With 6 bases removed from V and 4 bases from J, the gap between germline ends came to 15 bases. The chain's CDR3 is CASRSGWELTEAFF. DNA of the CDR3: TGTGCCAGCAGATCGGGGTGGGAACTCACTGAAGCTTTCTTT.

This sequence joins TRBV30 and TRBJ1-5; D is ambiguous. Germline CDR1 is GTSNPN and CDR2 is SVGIG (reference sequence). Trimming stripped 2 bases from V and 6 bases from J, with 8 bases between. This CDR3 is 12 amino acids long. The CDR3 reads CAWSSSSQPQHF. DNA for the CDR3: TGTGCCTGGAGTTCCTCTAGTCAGCCCCAGCATTTT. The whole variable domain, filled in from reference TRBV30 and TRBJ1-5, reads SQTIHQWPATLVQPVGSPLSLECTVEGTSNPNLYWYRQAAGRGLQLLFYSVGIGQISSEVPQNLSASRPQDRQFILSSKKLLLSDSGFYLCAWSSSSQPQHFGDGTRLSIL.

This clonotype has just one count. V is TRBV7-6 and J is TRBJ2-5; 8 nucleotides match TRBD2. The trim removed 5 bases at V and 5 bases at J, leaving 16 bases unmatched. The CDR3 is made up of 17 amino acids. Germline V gene sequence: CDR1 SGHVS, CDR2 FNYEAQ. CDR3: CASSPGSRLAGRETQYF. The CDR3 coding sequence is TGTGCCAGCAGCCCGGGTTCGAGGTTAGCGGGACGTGAGACCCAGTACTTC.

The rearrangement links TRBV6-5 to TRBJ2-3; TRBD2 matches at 11 bases. This CDR3 is 18 amino acids long. V lost 4 bases to trimming and J lost 1 base; unmatched junction nucleotides: 10. Germline V gene data show CDR1 as MNHEY and CDR2 as SVGAGI. CDR3 DNA: TGTGCCAGCAGTTTCACCGGGACTAGCGGTTCAGGCACAGATACGCAGTATTTT. Protein: CASSFTGTSGSGTDTQYF.

V usage is TRBV12-3 or TRBV12-4 and J usage is TRBJ2-2; 8 bases match TRBD1. With 6 bases clipped from V and 5 bases from J, the junction kept 11 bases outside the gene matches. The CDR3 runs to 16 residues. In DNA, the CDR3 is TGTGCCAGCAGCCTCCTCTGGACAGGGCTAACCGGGGAGCTGTTTTTT. It translates to CASSLLWTGLTGELFF.

Only a few counts were recorded for this clonotype. This sequence joins TRBV28 and TRBJ2-1; the D gene is possibly TRBD2 (5 bases). V lost 5 bases and J 7 bases, leaving 18 bases between the germline ends. The CDR3 is made up of 15 amino acids. Germline V lookup: CDR1 MDHEN, CDR2 SYDVKM. The CDR3 here is CASSPQADTGNEQFF. DNA for the CDR3: TGTGCCAGCAGTCCCCAAGCGGATACTGGAAATGAGCAGTTCTTC.

This clonotype was seen only a few times. Relative to the germline gene, one junction end is altered; a read error may explain this. The genes are TRBV11-2 and TRBJ2-4; TRBD2 aligns across 11 bases. The CDR3 spans 15 residues. Germline CDR1 SGHAT, CDR2 FQNNGV. CDR3 amino acids: CASSHPSPTSGTLGF. The CDR3 bases are TGTGCCAGCAGCCATCCATCTCCGACTAGCGGGACTCTCGGCTTC.

In this sample, this clonotype turned up a few times. This chain joins TRBV4-1 and TRBJ2-3, with TRBD1 matching over 7 bases. Germline V gene lookup returns CDR1 MGHRA and CDR2 YSYEKL. The V gene end was trimmed by 4 bases and the J gene end by 5 bases; junction bases not matched to a gene: 12. The CDR3 runs to 16 residues. The CDR3 nucleotides read TGCGCCAGCAGCCTGCCCCAGGGACAGAGAATAGATACGCAGTATTTT. Amino acid sequence: CASSLPQGQRIDTQYF.